This T cell receptor (beta chain) was observed in a study of T cell changes during pregnancy in multiple sclerosis. Clones were sequenced by immunoSEQ multiplex PCR, and TCRdb holds only the in-frame ones, with some missing. This repertoire shows more than 35,000 clones, about 91% found once; its top ten account for less than 0.45%. Germline V gene data show CDR1 as SGHTA and CDR2 as FQGNSA. Trimming pared 7 bases from V and 7 bases from J, leaving 16 bases between. The CDR3 is 13 residues long. The TCR was taken from a female donor in good health, enrolled as a control in a pregnancy study. Sequenced here: CD4+ T cells from peripheral blood mononuclear cells, sampled in the third trimester of pregnancy. This chain uses TRBV7-2 with TRBJ1-2, with D possibly being TRBD1 (5 bases). The CDR3 nucleotides read TGTGCCAGCACCCGTGGGGGGGTTGGTGGCTACACCTTC. This translates into CASTRGGVGGYTF.